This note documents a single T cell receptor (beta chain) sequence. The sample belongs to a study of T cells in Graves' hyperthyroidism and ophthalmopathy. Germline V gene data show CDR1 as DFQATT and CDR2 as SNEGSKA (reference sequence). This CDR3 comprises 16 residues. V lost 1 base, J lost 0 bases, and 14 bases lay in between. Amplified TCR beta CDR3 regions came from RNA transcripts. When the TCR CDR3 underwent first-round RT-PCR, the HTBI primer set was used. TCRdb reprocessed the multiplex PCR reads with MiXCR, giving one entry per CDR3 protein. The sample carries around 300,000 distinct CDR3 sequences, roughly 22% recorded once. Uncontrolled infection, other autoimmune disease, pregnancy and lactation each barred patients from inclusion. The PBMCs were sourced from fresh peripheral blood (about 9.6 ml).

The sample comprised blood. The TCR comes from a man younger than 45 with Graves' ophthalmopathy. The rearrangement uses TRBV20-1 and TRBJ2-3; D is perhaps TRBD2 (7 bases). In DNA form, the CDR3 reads TGCAGTGCTAGAGTGGGAGGGGGGACTAGCACAGATACGCAGTATTTT. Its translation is CSARVGGGTSTDTQYF.